The 25 T cell receptor beta chains reported below all come from one sample, sequenced in a study of T cell clonality in common variable immunodeficiency. The protocol was immunoSEQ multiplex PCR, while the TCRdb copy is restricted to in-frame clones and leaves out a portion. In total the sample includes roughly 70,000 clones, none of them seen once. Sequencing was done on a sample of peripheral blood mononuclear cells. Receptors were obtained from a person between 18 and 69 years old in good health.

This clone was picked up many times. Read coverage stops 3 residues before the CDR3 terminus; the germline J gene supplies the remainder. V gene TRBV20-1 combines with J gene TRBJ1-2; no clear D. This CDR3 region has 12 residues. Trimming stripped 6 bases from V and 1 base from J, with 9 bases between. Germline assignment: CDR1 DFQATT and CDR2 SNEGSKA (reference sequence). The sequenced CDR3 bases are TGCAGTGCGTCCACAGTTAACTATGGC. The encoded protein is CSASTVNYG. The complete CDR3 reads CSASTVNYGYTF.

Many counts were recorded for this clone. The read finishes 3 residues shy of the CDR3 end, and the germline J gene is used to complete it. The rearrangement joins TRBV4-1 to TRBJ1-4; a possible D gene is TRBD1 (5 bases). The CDR3 extends over 17 amino acids. Germline loops: CDR1 MGHRA, CDR2 YSYEKL. V was shortened by 0 bases and J by 3 bases, with 14 bases between the two germline ends. The part of the CDR3 DNA that was read is TGCGCCAGCAGCCAAGAGGAGGGGAGGCTTGCTAATGAAAAA. Translation: CASSQEEGRLANEK. The full CDR3 reads CASSQEEGRLANEKLFF.

This clone was observed many times. The sequenced fragment ends 3 residues before the CDR3 boundary, so the rest is inferred from the germline J gene. The chain combines TRBV18 with TRBJ2-1, with 7 bases lining up with TRBD2. This CDR3 region has 16 residues. Germline V gives CDR1 KGHSH, CDR2 LQKENI. Trimming removed 0 bases from V and 1 base from J; junction bases left unmatched: 3. CDR3 loop: CASSPPLAASYNEQFF. The part of the CDR3 DNA that was read is TGTGCCAGCTCACCACCGCTAGCGGCTTCCTACAATGAG.

This clone came up many times. Read data end 3 residues before the CDR3 end; the end is taken from the germline J gene. This sequence joins TRBV4-1 and TRBJ2-2, with 7 nucleotides matching TRBD1. Germline lookup yields CDR1 MGHRA and CDR2 YSYEKL. This CDR3 spans 15 amino acids. V was clipped by 5 bases and J by 7 bases; unmatched bases: 10. The sequenced part of the CDR3 DNA is TGCGCCAGCAGCTCAAGAACAGGGGCGGTCGGGGAG. This sequence encodes CASSSRTGAVGE. The CDR3 in full is CASSSRTGAVGELFF.

This clone was seen ten or more times. The DNA ends 3 residues before the CDR3 does, and the rest of the CDR3 is filled in from the germline J gene. The chain has TRBV4-1 and TRBJ1-1; maybe TRBD1 (5 bases). Germline-derived CDR1 and CDR2 are MGHRA and YSYEKL. The CDR3 spans 16 residues. V was clipped by 4 bases and J by 5 bases, with 20 bases between them. The CDR3 DNA, read in part, is TGCGCCAGCAGCCGGGCGCACGTGGGGGGGGATACTGAA. Its translation is CASSRAHVGGDTE. The entire CDR3 reads CASSRAHVGGDTEAFF.

This clone came up many times. The CDR3 goes on 3 residues after the read ends, and that part is filled in from the germline J gene. The chain links TRBV12-3 or TRBV12-4 to TRBJ2-6, with D perhaps matching TRBD1 (5 bases). V was trimmed by 2 bases and J by 4 bases, leaving 12 bases between them. The CDR3 sequence is 16 residues long. The DNA read from the CDR3 is TGTGCCAGCAGTTTATTAGGGGCGGTAGGGGCCAACGTC. Amino acids: CASSLLGAVGANV. The whole CDR3 protein reads CASSLLGAVGANVLTF.

This clone has at least ten counts. The CDR3: CAWSRHTGEQETQYF. The DNA read from the CDR3 is TGTGCCTGGAGTAGGCACACAGGCGAACAAGAGACC. The rearrangement joins TRBV30 to TRBJ2-5; the D gene is possibly TRBD1 (5 bases). Read sequence stops 3 residues before the CDR3 end, and the germline J gene provides the missing end. The CDR3 has 15 amino acids. Trimming stripped 2 bases from V and 2 bases from J, with 15 bases between. In germline, CDR1 is GTSNPN, CDR2 SVGIG (reference sequence).

At least ten counts were recorded for this clone. Read coverage stops 3 residues before the CDR3 terminus; the germline J gene supplies the remainder. The chain is built from TRBV30 and TRBJ1-1, with 9 bases identical to TRBD1. Germline V CDR1 and CDR2: GTSNPN, SVGIG (reference sequence). CDR3 length: 14 residues. CDR3 DNA (partial): TGTGCCTGGAGTGTACGATCAACAGGGGGCCTA. This sequence encodes CAWSVRSTGGL. The whole CDR3 is CAWSVRSTGGLAFF.

This clone came up many times. The sequence runs out 3 residues before the end of the CDR3; the remainder is reconstructed from the germline J gene. This chain joins TRBV20-1 and TRBJ2-7; a weak D match, TRBD1 (6 bases). CDR3 length equals 15 residues. Between the trimmed V and J ends, which lost 3 bases and 0 bases, there was a span of 15 bases. Germline V gene data show CDR1 as DFQATT and CDR2 as SNEGSKA (reference sequence). The CDR3 region is CSASARTVASYEQYF. CDR3 DNA (partial): TGCAGTGCTAGTGCCAGGACAGTTGCCTCCTACGAG.

This clone was counted ten times or more. The missing CDR3 end, 3 residues past where the read stops, is filled in from the germline J gene. The V gene is TRBV4-1, the J gene TRBJ2-7; unclear D gene. V lost 2 bases and J 2 bases, leaving 4 bases between the germline ends. The CDR3 sequence is 12 residues long. Per germline, CDR1 MGHRA and CDR2 YSYEKL. CDR3 in amino acids: CASSQNTYEQYF. Partial CDR3 DNA: TGCGCCAGCAGCCAAAACACCTACGAG.

This clone was counted ten times or more. Read sequence stops 3 residues before the CDR3 end, and the germline J gene provides the missing end. J is TRBJ2-3 and V is TRBV7-2; D might be TRBD2 (5 bases). Trimming shortened V by 3 bases and J by 3 bases, and 10 bases separated the two germline ends. The CDR3 is made up of 14 amino acids. The V gene's germline CDR1 is SGHTA and CDR2 FQGNSA. The sequenced part of the CDR3 DNA is TGTGCCAGCAGCTTTAGCGAGAGGACAGATACG. Translating gives CASSFSERTDT. The CDR3 reads in full as CASSFSERTDTQYF.

This clone was observed many times. The read finishes 3 residues shy of the CDR3 end, and the germline J gene is used to complete it. The V call is TRBV19, the J call TRBJ2-2, with 8 bases matching TRBD1. Germline V gene lookup returns CDR1 LNHDA and CDR2 SQIVND (reference sequence). The CDR3 consists of 15 residues. V shed 3 bases and J 5 bases; nucleotides not matched to a gene: 5. This CDR3 reads CASSIFGQGTGELFF. CDR3 DNA, as far as it was read: TGTGCCAGTAGTATTTTTGGACAGGGAACCGGGGAG.

This clone occurred a few times. The DNA ends 3 residues before the CDR3 does, and the rest of the CDR3 is filled in from the germline J gene. The rearrangement uses TRBV18 and TRBJ1-5; 8 bases map to TRBD1. The germline CDR1 and CDR2 sequences are KGHSH and LQKENI. V dropped 3 bases and J dropped 4; count of bases not matched to a gene: 8. The CDR3 sequence is 16 residues long. The DNA read from the CDR3 is TGTGCCAGCTCACCGTCCGCCCGACAGGGGAATCAGCCC. Amino acids: CASSPSARQGNQP. The CDR3 reads in full as CASSPSARQGNQPQHF.

In its sample, this clone was seen many times. The read ends 3 residues early relative to the CDR3; the germline J gene fills the gap. The V and J genes are TRBV19 and TRBJ2-3; 10 bases fit TRBD1. CDR3 length equals 14 residues. Trimming cost V 9 bases and J 7 bases; bases outside gene matches: 10. Germline V gene sequence: CDR1 LNHDA, CDR2 SQIVND (reference sequence). Here the CDR3 reads CASSPGQGIYTQYF. The sequenced part of the CDR3 DNA is TGTGCCAGCTCTCCGGGACAGGGGATATATACG.

This clone was counted many times. The CDR3 end falls 3 residues outside the read, so it is completed with the germline J gene. The rearrangement joins TRBV20-1 to TRBJ1-5; 7 nucleotides agree with TRBD1. The CDR3 runs 17 residues. CDR1 and CDR2 (germline): DFQATT, SNEGSKA (reference sequence). Germline trimming cut 3 bases from V and 1 base from J; bases unmatched to any gene: 12. CDR3 residues: CSASAGGRTYSNQPQHF. The covered CDR3 bases are TGCAGTGCTAGTGCAGGGGGACGCACTTACAGCAATCAGCCC.

This clone came up many times. The read ends 3 residues before the CDR3 terminus; that terminus is restored from the germline J gene. The V gene is TRBV19, the J gene TRBJ2-3, with D possibly being TRBD1 (6 bases). This CDR3 has 16 residues. Germline V gene data show CDR1 as LNHDA and CDR2 as SQIVND (reference sequence). V lost 1 base to trimming and J lost 1 base, with 12 bases between them. CDR3 amino acids: CASSIGQGSGTDTQYF. The covered CDR3 bases are TGTGCCAGTAGTATAGGTCAGGGGTCGGGCACAGATACG. Drawing the rest from reference TRBV19 and TRBJ2-3, the complete variable domain is DGGITQSPKYLFRKEGQNVTLSCEQNLNHDAMYWYRQDPGQGLRLIYYSQIVNDFQKGDIAEGYSVSREKKESFPLTVTSAQKNPTAFYLCASSIGQGSGTDTQYFGPGTRLTVL.

There are many counts of this clone. The read finishes 3 residues shy of the CDR3 end, and the germline J gene is used to complete it. V gene TRBV20-1 combines with J gene TRBJ2-3, with TRBD2 identical over 9 bases. The CDR3 spans 15 residues. The V gene's germline CDR1 is DFQATT and CDR2 SNEGSKA (reference sequence). J lost 2 bases, V lost 1 base, and 4 bases had no gene match. The part of the CDR3 DNA that was read is TGCAGTGCTAGAGTGGTAGCGGGGGACACAGATACG. It translates to CSARVVAGDTDT. In full, the CDR3 reads CSARVVAGDTDTQYF.

This clone was seen ten or more times. From the germline J gene comes the end of the CDR3, since the read stops 3 residues before it. The V call is TRBV2, the J call TRBJ1-5; no clear D. Germline CDR1 and CDR2: SNHLY and FYNNEI. The CDR3 has 14 amino acids. Trimming shortened V by 4 bases and J by 4 bases, and 11 bases separated the two germline ends. The part of the CDR3 DNA that was read is TGTGCCAGCAGTGCCAGGAACTCAAATCAGCCC. Translated: CASSARNSNQP. The full CDR3 sequence reads CASSARNSNQPQHF. The whole variable domain, filled in from reference TRBV2 and TRBJ1-5, reads EPEVTQTPSHQVTQMGQEVILRCVPISNHLYFYWYRQILGQKVEFLVSFYNNEISEKSEIFDDQFSVERPDGSNFTLKIRSTKLEDSAMYFCASSARNSNQPQHFGDGTRLSIL.

This clone was detected ten times or more. The read comes to an end 3 residues before the CDR3 does, leaving the germline J gene to fill in the end. The rearrangement joins TRBV20-1 to TRBJ1-5; D is unclear. V was clipped by 4 bases and J by 4 bases, with 14 bases between them. The germline gives CDR1 DFQATT, CDR2 SNEGSKA (reference sequence). This CDR3 has 14 amino acids. The covered CDR3 bases are TGCAGTGCTAACCCGCCAGGTACTAATCAGCCC. It encodes CSANPPGTNQP. The whole CDR3 sequence reads CSANPPGTNQPQHF.

This clone showed up many times. The read ends 3 residues early relative to the CDR3; the germline J gene fills the gap. This chain connects TRBV28 to TRBJ2-3, with 8 bases identical to TRBD2. The V segment lost 6 bases and the J segment 8 bases; nucleotides outside the gene matches: 10. Germline loops: CDR1 MDHEN, CDR2 SYDVKM. This CDR3 has 14 amino acids. CDR3 residues: CASSPPGGATTQYF. The CDR3 bases that were read are TGTGCCAGCAGCCCCCCCGGGGGGGCTACTACG.

Remarks on this clone: The read stops 3 residues short of the end of the CDR3; the missing end is completed from the germline J gene. The chain employs TRBV11-2 and TRBJ1-1, with a possible D match to TRBD1 (5 bases). The V end was cut by 2 bases, the J end by 5 bases, with 15 bases between. The V gene's germline CDR1 is SGHAT and CDR2 FQNNGV. This CDR3 has 15 amino acids. This CDR3 is CASSLMRQGGTEAFF. The sequenced CDR3 bases are TGTGCCAGCAGCTTAATGAGGCAGGGAGGTACTGAA.

This clone was observed many times. The observed sequence ends 3 residues before the CDR3 terminus, with the missing tail filled in from the germline J gene. The chain combines TRBV6-2 or TRBV6-3 with TRBJ1-2, with 12 nucleotides matching TRBD1. J gave up 4 bases and V 6 bases, and 12 bases lay outside the gene matches. This CDR3 has 17 amino acids. The germline V gene encodes CDR1 MNHEY and CDR2 SVGEGT. The CDR3 bases that were read are TGTGCCAGCAGGTTACCGGGACAGGGGGCGCGGGCCTATGGC. It specifies CASRLPGQGARAYG. Given in full, the CDR3 is CASRLPGQGARAYGYTF.

This clone was recorded many times. The DNA read from the CDR3 is TGCAGTGCTAGTTCCGGACAGGGATCCGAA. Translating gives CSASSGQGSE. The complete CDR3 reads CSASSGQGSEAFF. The V gene is TRBV20-1, the J gene TRBJ1-1, with TRBD1 matching over 8 bases. The missing CDR3 end, 3 residues past where the read stops, is filled in from the germline J gene. Looked up from germline, CDR1 is DFQATT and CDR2 is SNEGSKA (reference sequence). The CDR3 runs 13 residues.

This clone was found many times. The CDR3 end falls 3 residues outside the read, so it is completed with the germline J gene. The rearrangement joins TRBV7-3 to TRBJ2-3; 10 bases are a match to TRBD2. The junction had 9 bases not matched to a gene; V was cut back by 5 bases and J by 7 bases. This CDR3 has 15 amino acids. Germline V gives CDR1 SGHTA, CDR2 FQGTGA. This CDR3 reads CASSISGGARNTQYF. CDR3 bases read: TGTGCCAGCAGCATAAGCGGGGGGGCTAGAAATACG.

Comment on this clone: The sequence runs out 3 residues before the end of the CDR3; the remainder is reconstructed from the germline J gene. The V and J genes are TRBV2 and TRBJ2-1; possibly TRBD1 for D (5 bases). Germline lookup yields CDR1 SNHLY and CDR2 FYNNEI. V was trimmed by 5 bases and J by 8 bases, leaving 7 bases between them. The CDR3 spans 11 residues. The CDR3 region is CASSLRDEQFF. CDR3 DNA (partial): TGTGCCAGCAGTCTCAGGGATGAG. Combining the CDR3 with reference TRBV2 and TRBJ2-1 gives the whole variable domain EPEVTQTPSHQVTQMGQEVILRCVPISNHLYFYWYRQILGQKVEFLVSFYNNEISEKSEIFDDQFSVERPDGSNFTLKIRSTKLEDSAMYFCASSLRDEQFFGPGTRLTVL.